This T cell receptor (beta chain) was obtained from a study of control samples from healthy donors and cancer patients. Using immunoSEQ multiplex PCR, the repertoire was profiled, and TCRdb retains in-frame clones only, with some absent. The data show some 210,000 clones, 90% to 95% seen once. The germline V gene has CDR1 SGHTA and CDR2 FQGTGA. Trimming removed 5 bases from V and 0 bases from J; junction bases left unmatched: 1. The CDR3 has 15 amino acids. The sample taken for sequencing was blood. The chain carries TRBV7-3 and TRBJ1-6, with TRBD1 matching over 7 bases. This TCR came from a man under 40 in good health. The CDR3 protein is CASSRDSSYNSPLHF. In nucleotides, the CDR3 is TGTGCCAGCAGCAGGGACAGCTCCTATAATTCACCCCTCCACTTT.